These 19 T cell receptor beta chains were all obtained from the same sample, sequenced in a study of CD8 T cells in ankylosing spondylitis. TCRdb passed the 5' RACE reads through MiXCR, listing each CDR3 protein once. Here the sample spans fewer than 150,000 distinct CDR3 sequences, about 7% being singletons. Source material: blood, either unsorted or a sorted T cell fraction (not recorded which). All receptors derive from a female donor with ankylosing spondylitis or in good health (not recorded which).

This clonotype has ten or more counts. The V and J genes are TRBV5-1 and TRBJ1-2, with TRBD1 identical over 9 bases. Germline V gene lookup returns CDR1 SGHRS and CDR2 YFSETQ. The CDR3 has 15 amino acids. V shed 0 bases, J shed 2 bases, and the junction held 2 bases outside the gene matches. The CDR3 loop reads CASSLDGQGNYGYTF. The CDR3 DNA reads TGCGCCAGCAGCTTGGATGGACAGGGGAACTATGGCTACACCTTC.

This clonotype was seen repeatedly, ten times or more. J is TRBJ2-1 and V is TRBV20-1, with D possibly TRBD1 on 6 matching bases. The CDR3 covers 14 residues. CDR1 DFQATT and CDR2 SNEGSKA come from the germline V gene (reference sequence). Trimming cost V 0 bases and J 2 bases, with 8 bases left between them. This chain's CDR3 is CSARDAGAYNEQFF. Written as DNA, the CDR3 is TGCAGTGCTAGAGATGCAGGGGCCTACAATGAGCAGTTCTTC.

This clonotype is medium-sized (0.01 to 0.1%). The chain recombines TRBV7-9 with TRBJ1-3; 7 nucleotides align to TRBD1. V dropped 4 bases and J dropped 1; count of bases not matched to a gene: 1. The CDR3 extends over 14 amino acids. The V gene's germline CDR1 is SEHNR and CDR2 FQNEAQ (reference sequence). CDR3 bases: TGTGCCAGCAGCTGGGGACAGTCTGGAAACACCATATATTTT. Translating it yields CASSWGQSGNTIYF.

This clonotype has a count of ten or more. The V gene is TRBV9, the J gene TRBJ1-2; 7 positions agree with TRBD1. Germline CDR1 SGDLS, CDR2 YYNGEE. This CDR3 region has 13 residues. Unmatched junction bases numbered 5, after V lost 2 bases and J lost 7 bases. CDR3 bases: TGTGCCAGCAGCGTGTACAGGGACAGTGGCTACACCTTC. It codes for CASSVYRDSGYTF.

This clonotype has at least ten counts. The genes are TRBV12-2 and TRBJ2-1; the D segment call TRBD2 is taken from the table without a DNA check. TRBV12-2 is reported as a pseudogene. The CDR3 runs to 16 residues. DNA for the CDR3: TGTGCAAGTCTCCCTTCTACTAGCCGCTCCTACAATGAGCAGTTCTTC. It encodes CASLPSTSRSYNEQFF.

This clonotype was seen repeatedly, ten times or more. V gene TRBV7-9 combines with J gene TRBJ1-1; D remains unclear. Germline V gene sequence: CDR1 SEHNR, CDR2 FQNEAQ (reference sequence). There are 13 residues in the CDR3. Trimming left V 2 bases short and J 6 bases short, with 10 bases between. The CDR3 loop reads CASSLSWQPEAFF. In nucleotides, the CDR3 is TGTGCCAGCAGCTTATCTTGGCAGCCTGAAGCTTTCTTT.

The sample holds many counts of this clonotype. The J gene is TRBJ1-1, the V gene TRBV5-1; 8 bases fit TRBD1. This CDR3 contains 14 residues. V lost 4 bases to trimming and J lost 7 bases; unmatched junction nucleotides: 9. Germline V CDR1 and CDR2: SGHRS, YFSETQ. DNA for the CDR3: TGCGCCAGCAGCATTACAGGGGGGGTTGGTGAAGCTTTCTTT. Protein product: CASSITGGVGEAFF.

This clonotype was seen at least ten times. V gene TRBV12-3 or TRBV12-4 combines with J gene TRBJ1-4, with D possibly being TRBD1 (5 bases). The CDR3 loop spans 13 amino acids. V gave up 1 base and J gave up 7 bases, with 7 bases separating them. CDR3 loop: CASSLGRVEKLFF. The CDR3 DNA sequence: TGTGCCAGCAGTTTAGGCAGGGTTGAAAAACTGTTTTTT.

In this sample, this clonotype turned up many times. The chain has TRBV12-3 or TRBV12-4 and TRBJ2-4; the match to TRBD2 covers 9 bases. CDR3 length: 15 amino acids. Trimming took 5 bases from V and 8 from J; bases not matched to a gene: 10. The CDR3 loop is CASSPPTSGVDIQYF. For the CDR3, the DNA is TGTGCCAGCAGTCCGCCGACTAGCGGTGTGGACATTCAGTACTTC.

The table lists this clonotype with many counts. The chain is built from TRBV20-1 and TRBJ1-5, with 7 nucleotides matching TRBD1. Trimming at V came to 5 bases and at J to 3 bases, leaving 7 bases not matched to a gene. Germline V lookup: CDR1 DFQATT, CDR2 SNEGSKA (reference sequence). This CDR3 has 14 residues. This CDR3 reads CSASPGTVNQPQHF. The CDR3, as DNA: TGCAGTGCTTCGCCCGGGACAGTCAATCAGCCCCAGCATTTT.

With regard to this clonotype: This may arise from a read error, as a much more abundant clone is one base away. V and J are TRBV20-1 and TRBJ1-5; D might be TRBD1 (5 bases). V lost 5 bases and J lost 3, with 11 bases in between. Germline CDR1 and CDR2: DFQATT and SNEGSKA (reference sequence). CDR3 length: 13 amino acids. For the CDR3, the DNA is TGCAGTGCTTTCCCCGGGACCAATCAGCCCCAGCATTTT. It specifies CSAFPGTNQPQHF.

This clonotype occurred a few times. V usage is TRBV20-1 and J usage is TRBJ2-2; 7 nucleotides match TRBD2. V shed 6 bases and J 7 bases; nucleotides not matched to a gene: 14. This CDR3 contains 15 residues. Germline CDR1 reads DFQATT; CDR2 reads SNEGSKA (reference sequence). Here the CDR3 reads CSATPPGGVDGELFF. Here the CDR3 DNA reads TGCAGTGCCACGCCCCCGGGGGGTGTGGACGGGGAGCTGTTTTTT.

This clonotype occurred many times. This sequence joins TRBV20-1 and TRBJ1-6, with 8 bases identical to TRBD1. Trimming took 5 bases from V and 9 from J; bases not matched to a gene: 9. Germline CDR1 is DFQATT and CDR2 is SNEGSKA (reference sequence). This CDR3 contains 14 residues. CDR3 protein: CSALKQGDRSPLHF. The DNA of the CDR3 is TGCAGTGCTCTGAAACAGGGGGATCGTTCACCCCTCCACTTT.

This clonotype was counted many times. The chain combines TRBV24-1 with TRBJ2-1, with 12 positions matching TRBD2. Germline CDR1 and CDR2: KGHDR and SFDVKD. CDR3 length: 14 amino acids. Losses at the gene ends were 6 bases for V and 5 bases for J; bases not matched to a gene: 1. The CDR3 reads CATSTSGGNNEQFF. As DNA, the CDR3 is TGTGCCACCAGTACTAGCGGGGGGAACAATGAGCAGTTCTTC.

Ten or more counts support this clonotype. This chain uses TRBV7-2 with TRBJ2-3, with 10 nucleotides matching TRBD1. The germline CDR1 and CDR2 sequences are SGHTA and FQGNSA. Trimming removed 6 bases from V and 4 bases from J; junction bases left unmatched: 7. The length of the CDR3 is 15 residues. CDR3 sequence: CASRPGTGAPDTQYF. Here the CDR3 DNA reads TGTGCCAGCAGACCCGGGACAGGGGCGCCAGATACGCAGTATTTT.

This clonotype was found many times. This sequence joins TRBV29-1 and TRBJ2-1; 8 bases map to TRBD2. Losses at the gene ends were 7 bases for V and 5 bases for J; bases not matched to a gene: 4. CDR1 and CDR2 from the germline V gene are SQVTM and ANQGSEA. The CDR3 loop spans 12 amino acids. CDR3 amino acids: CSARAGDNEQFF. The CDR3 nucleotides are TGCAGCGCCCGAGCGGGGGACAATGAGCAGTTCTTC.

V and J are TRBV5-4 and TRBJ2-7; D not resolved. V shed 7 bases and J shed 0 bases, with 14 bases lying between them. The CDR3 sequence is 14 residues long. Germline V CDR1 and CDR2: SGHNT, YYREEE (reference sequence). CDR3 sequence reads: CASGLGLFSYEQYF. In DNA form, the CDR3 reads TGTGCCAGCGGCCTTGGCCTATTCTCCTACGAGCAGTACTTC.

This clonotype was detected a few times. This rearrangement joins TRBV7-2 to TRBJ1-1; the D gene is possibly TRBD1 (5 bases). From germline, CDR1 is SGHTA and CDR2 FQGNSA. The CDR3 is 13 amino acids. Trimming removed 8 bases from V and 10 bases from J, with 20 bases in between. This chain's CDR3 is CASGAGPFQGAFF. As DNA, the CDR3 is TGTGCCAGCGGGGCAGGGCCATTCCAGGGAGCTTTCTTT.

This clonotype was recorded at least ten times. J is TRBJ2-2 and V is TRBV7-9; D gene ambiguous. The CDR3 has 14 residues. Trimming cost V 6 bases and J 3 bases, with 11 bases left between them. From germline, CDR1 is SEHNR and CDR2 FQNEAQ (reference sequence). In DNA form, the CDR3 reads TGTGCCAGCAGTCGAAACCCGTACACCGGGGAGCTGTTTTTT. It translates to CASSRNPYTGELFF.